This TCR beta chain was retrieved from a study of control samples from healthy donors and cancer patients. Deletions cut 6 bases from V and 1 base from J, with 9 bases between. CDR3 size: 13 residues. CDR1 and CDR2 (germline): LNHDA, SQIVND (reference sequence). Produced via immunoSEQ multiplex PCR; TCRdb's table is partial and in-frame only. This table has about 10,000 clones, approximately 91% appearing once. The rearrangement links TRBV19 to TRBJ1-1; maybe TRBD1 (6 bases). The clonotype originates from a man aged 60 to 75 with colorectal cancer. The specimen sequenced was PBMCs. The CDR3 DNA sequence: TGTGCCAGTAGCTACAGGGAGAACACTGAAGCTTTCTTT. Translation: CASSYRENTEAFF.